Described below is a single T cell receptor beta chain sequence and its context. The entry originates in a study of blood T cell repertoires in COVID-19. Study summary: Acute-phase and convalescent COVID-19 samples originated in the United States, Italy and Spain. PBMCs, B-cell-depleted T cells, or T cells provided the cDNA or gDNA that made up the material.

CDR1 is SGHRS and CDR2 is YFSETQ in the germline V gene. Trimming cost V 3 bases and J 4 bases; bases outside gene matches: 4. This CDR3 comprises 14 residues. Libraries were prepared by immunoSEQ multiplex PCR; TCRdb keeps only in-frame clonotypes and omits some of them. Of 300,000 to 450,000 clones in the sample, more than 70% were seen once. This TCR was recovered from a woman aged 25 to 39 who had been exposed to COVID-19. The specimen sequenced was PBMCs or T cells enriched from blood (not recorded which). The chain is built from TRBV5-1 and TRBJ1-1; TRBD1 matches at 9 bases. The CDR3 DNA is TGCGCCAGCAGCTGGGACAGGGAGGGCACTGAAGCTTTCTTT. This sequence encodes CASSWDREGTEAFF.